This section outlines one T cell receptor beta chain sequence together with its context. All enrollees were about 18 to 90 years old and from approximately 25 US areas. What the recovered Cohort 3 donors had was two negative PCRs, clearance, or symptom resolution. This record belongs to a study of blood T cell repertoires in COVID-19. Measured with immunoSEQ multiplex PCR; TCRdb has only the in-frame clones, and not every one. Of around 250,000 clones listed, approximately 85% are singletons. This CDR3 region has 15 residues. Trimming removed 6 bases from V and 7 bases from J; junction bases left unmatched: 10. Germline V lookup: CDR1 MNHEY, CDR2 SVGAGI.

The genes are TRBV6-5 and TRBJ2-1; TRBD1 matches 9 bases. The specimen sequenced was PBMCs or T cells enriched from blood (not recorded which). The TCR originated in a woman aged 45-60 years who had recovered from COVID-19. CDR3 protein: CASSPLPGQGNEQFF. The DNA for the CDR3 is TGTGCCAGCAGCCCATTACCGGGACAGGGAAATGAGCAGTTCTTC.